The source of this T cell receptor beta chain is a study of radiotherapy plus CTLA-4 blockade in lung cancer. For the study at large: Overall, roughly 17% of patients showed an objective response, while 25% to 40% attained disease control.

Patients had chemo-refractory metastatic non-small-cell lung cancer and received focal radiation plus CTLA-4 blockade that used ipilimumab. Produced via immunoSEQ multiplex PCR; TCRdb's table is partial and in-frame only. Among 35,000 to 40,000 clones, around 77% were seen once, and the ten largest hold approximately 10%. Concerning this clone itself: What it recognizes is unknown.

With 5 bases removed from V and 5 bases from J, the gap between germline ends came to 19 bases. CDR1 and CDR2 (germline): SGHNT, YYREEE (reference sequence). The CDR3 runs to 16 residues. Study conclusions and caveats: Increased serum interferon-beta after radiation also reportedly predicted response strongly. Tumor-origin TCR clones grew in blood after radiotherapy plus ipilimumab.

The source of this sequence is a human donor with non-small cell lung cancer who had stable disease on radiotherapy plus ipilimumab. The rearrangement joins TRBV5-4 to TRBJ2-2; possibly TRBD1 for D (5 bases). The sequencing here drew on peripheral blood, taken from a patient treated with radiotherapy plus ipilimumab. Here the CDR3 reads CASSSPGLQRTGELFF. The CDR3 DNA follows: TGTGCCAGCAGTTCCCCAGGGCTCCAACGGACCGGGGAGCTGTTTTTT.